What follows describes a single T cell receptor beta chain. These data belong to a study of identical twins. Using its own MiXCR run on the 5' RACE reads, TCRdb lists one record per CDR3 protein. The sample has 500,000 to 550,000 distinct CDR3 sequences; approximately 22% are singletons. V dropped 4 bases and J dropped 3; count of bases not matched to a gene: 6. The CDR3 sequence is 15 residues long. The same specimen was also included in a second study, on T cells expressing NK-cell markers.

The chain joins TRBV12-3 or TRBV12-4 to TRBJ2-1, with 7 bases that match TRBD2. The specimen sequenced was CD4+ T cells sorted from blood. The clonotype comes from a woman aged 18-29 years in good health. The CDR3 loop reads CASSSSSGSYNEQFF. CDR3 DNA sequence: TGTGCCAGCAGTTCTTCTAGCGGCAGCTACAATGAGCAGTTCTTC.